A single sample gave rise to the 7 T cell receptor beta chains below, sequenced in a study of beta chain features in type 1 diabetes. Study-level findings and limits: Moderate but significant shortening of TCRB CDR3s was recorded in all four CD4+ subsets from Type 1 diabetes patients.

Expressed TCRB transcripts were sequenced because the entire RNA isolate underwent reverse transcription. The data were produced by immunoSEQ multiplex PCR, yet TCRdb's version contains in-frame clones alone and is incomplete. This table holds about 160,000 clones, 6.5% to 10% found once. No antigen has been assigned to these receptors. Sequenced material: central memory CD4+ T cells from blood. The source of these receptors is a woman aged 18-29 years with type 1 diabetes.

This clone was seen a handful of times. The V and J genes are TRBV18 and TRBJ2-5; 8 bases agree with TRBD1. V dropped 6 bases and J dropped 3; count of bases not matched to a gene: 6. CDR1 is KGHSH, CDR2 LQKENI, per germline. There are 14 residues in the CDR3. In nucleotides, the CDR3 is TGTGCCAGCTCGGGCGGACAGGGAAAAGAGACCCAGTACTTC. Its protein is CASSGGQGKETQYF.

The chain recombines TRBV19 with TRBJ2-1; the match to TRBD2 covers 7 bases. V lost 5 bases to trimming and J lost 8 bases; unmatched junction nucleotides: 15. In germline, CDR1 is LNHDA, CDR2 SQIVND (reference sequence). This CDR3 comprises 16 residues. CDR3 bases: TGTGCCAGTAGTCTACCTAGCGGTCCCAACGGGGATGAGCAGTTCTTC. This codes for CASSLPSGPNGDEQFF.

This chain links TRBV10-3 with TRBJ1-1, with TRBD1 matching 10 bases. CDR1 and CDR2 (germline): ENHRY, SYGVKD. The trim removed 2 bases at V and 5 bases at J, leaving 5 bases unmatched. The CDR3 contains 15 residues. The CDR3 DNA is TGTGCCATCAGTGAGGGGCGACAGGGGGCAACTGAAGCTTTCTTT. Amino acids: CAISEGRQGATEAFF.

CDR3 sequence reads: CASSPGPAGGETQYF. In DNA form, the CDR3 reads TGTGCCAGCAGCCCAGGCCCGGCGGGGGGTGAGACCCAGTACTTC. J is TRBJ2-5 and V is TRBV9; 8 bases are a match to TRBD2. V was pared by 4 bases and J by 5 bases, with 10 bases of the junction left unmatched. The CDR3 has 15 residues. Germline CDR1 and CDR2: SGDLS and YYNGEE.

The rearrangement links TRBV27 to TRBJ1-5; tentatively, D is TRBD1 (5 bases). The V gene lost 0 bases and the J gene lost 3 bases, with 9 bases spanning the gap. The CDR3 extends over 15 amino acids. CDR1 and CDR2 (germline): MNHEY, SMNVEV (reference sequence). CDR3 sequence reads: CASSLSPGLNQPQHF. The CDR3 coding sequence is TGTGCCAGCAGTTTATCGCCAGGGCTCAATCAGCCCCAGCATTTT.

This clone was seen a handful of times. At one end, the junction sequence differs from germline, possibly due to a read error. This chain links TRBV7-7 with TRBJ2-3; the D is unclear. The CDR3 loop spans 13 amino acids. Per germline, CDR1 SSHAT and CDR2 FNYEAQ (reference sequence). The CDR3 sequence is CASSLGGWDTQYF. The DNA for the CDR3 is TGTGCTAGCAGCTTAGGTGGCTGGGATACGCAGTATTTT.

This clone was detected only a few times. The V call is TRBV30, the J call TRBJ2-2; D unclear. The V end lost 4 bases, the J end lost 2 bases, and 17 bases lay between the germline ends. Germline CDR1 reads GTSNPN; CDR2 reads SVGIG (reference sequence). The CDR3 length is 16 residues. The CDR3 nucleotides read TGTGCCTGGATGCCTAGTCATCTCTCAAACACCGGGGAGCTGTTTTTT. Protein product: CAWMPSHLSNTGELFF.